This T cell receptor beta chain was observed in a study of T cells in localized non-small cell lung cancer. Overall study findings and caveats: Longer survival (overall) was linked to higher T cell density in blood. Uninvolved adjacent lung had the highest recorded T cell clonality, with tumor below it. Median detection of top 100 tumor clones in adjacent lung was around 59 clones.

With 4 bases removed from V and 4 bases from J, the gap between germline ends came to 14 bases. The CDR3 runs 14 residues. CDR1 is SGDLS and CDR2 is YYNGEE in the germline V gene. Clones were read by immunoSEQ multiplex PCR, and TCRdb kept only the in-frame ones, dropping some. Here the sample spans several thousand clones, around 22% being singletons. A remark on this clone: The antigen is not known.

V and J are TRBV9 and TRBJ1-2; weak D call: TRBD1 (5 bases). This receptor was identified in a female donor aged 60 or older with stage I lung adenocarcinoma. Material: lung tumor tissue, obtained before any cancer treatment. The CDR3, as DNA: TGTGCCAGCAGCCCCTCAGGGTATTCCTATGGCTACACCTTC. Protein sequence: CASSPSGYSYGYTF.